This T cell receptor (beta chain) was observed in a study of vaccination and CD4 T cells after COVID-19. Whole-study context: Six male and four female convalescents took part, two of them Hispanic.

Per germline, CDR1 LGHNA and CDR2 YNFKEQ. The V end was cut by 1 base, the J end by 3 bases, with 19 bases between. The CDR3 is 17 amino acids. Researchers used the Oncomine TCR Beta short-read assay to sequence DNA from cultured CD4+ T cells. TCRdb re-analysed the PCR reads in MiXCR, keeping a single row per CDR3 protein. Of over 20,000 distinct CDR3 sequences in the sample, 35% to 55% are singletons; the top ten hold under 15%. Indicated treatment: approximately nine-day PBMC culture with coronavirus spike peptide pools or control peptides (ViraFEST assay). About this clonotype itself: The antigen remains unidentified.

The receptor comes from a human donor who had recovered from COVID-19. This chain connects TRBV4-2 to TRBJ2-7, with D perhaps matching TRBD2 (5 bases). Sequenced: CD4+ T cells from blood, cultured in vitro. The CDR3 sequence is CASSQVSSADLVYEQYF. As DNA, the CDR3 is TGTGCCAGCAGCCAAGTATCTTCAGCGGACCTTGTCTACGAGCAGTACTTC.